These 22 T cell receptor beta chains were sequenced from one sample in a study of post-analysis software for immune sequencing data. Whole-study results and caveats: Patients carried roughly 5 TRBV segments more frequently than controls did, and TRBV5-6, TRBV5-1 and TRBV20-1 were among them.

The library was made from cDNA and included unique molecular identifiers. TCRdb re-analysed the PCR reads in MiXCR, keeping a single row per CDR3 protein. Of more than 450,000 distinct CDR3 sequences in the sample, less than 40% were seen once. These receptors' antigens are unknown. The sequencing input was blood. The source is a girl under 18 with multiple sclerosis.

This chain links TRBV12-3 or TRBV12-4 with TRBJ2-3; 9 positions match TRBD1. CDR3 length: 15 residues. V shed 8 bases and J 7 bases; nucleotides not matched to a gene: 13. The CDR3 DNA reads as TGTGCCAGCCGCCAGGGGGACAGGGAACTAAATACGCAGTATTTT. Its translation: CASRQGDRELNTQYF.

This clonotype occurred many times. V is TRBV6-5 and J is TRBJ2-5; D may be TRBD2 (5 bases). CDR1 and CDR2 from the germline V gene are MNHEY and SVGAGI. The CDR3 spans 14 residues. Between the trimmed V and J ends, which lost 0 bases and 1 base, there was a span of 6 bases. CDR3 sequence: CASSYSGGQETQYF. Written as DNA, the CDR3 is TGTGCCAGCAGTTACTCTGGAGGCCAAGAGACCCAGTACTTC.

The genes are TRBV20-1 and TRBJ2-3; unclear D gene. V was trimmed by 5 bases and J by 7 bases, leaving 10 bases between them. CDR1 and CDR2 (germline): DFQATT, SNEGSKA (reference sequence). The CDR3 is 11 residues long. CDR3 sequence reads: CSARMGNTQYF. The CDR3 nucleotides are TGCAGTGCTCGAATGGGAAATACGCAGTATTTT.

The rearrangement joins TRBV7-2 to TRBJ2-3; 9 bases line up with TRBD2. Germline V gene lookup returns CDR1 SGHTA and CDR2 FQGNSA. This CDR3 has 15 residues. The trim removed 3 bases at V and 3 bases at J, leaving 4 bases unmatched. DNA of the CDR3: TGTGCCAGCAGCTTGAGCGGGGGGAAAACAGATACGCAGTATTTT. It is translated as CASSLSGGKTDTQYF.

This clonotype was seen a handful of times. The chain links TRBV20-1 to TRBJ1-2; D is ambiguous. With 1 base removed from V and 0 bases from J, the gap between germline ends came to 9 bases. Germline V gives CDR1 DFQATT, CDR2 SNEGSKA (reference sequence). This CDR3 comprises 14 residues. The CDR3 bases are TGCAGTGCTAGAGTGCCGGATTCTAACTATGGCTACACCTTC. This sequence encodes CSARVPDSNYGYTF.

This chain joins TRBV28 and TRBJ1-1, with D possibly TRBD1 on 5 matching bases. V was clipped by 5 bases and J by 12 bases, with 19 bases between them. Per the germline V gene, CDR1 is MDHEN and CDR2 is SYDVKM. CDR3 length: 13 amino acids. DNA of the CDR3: TGTGCCAGCAGTCCCCCGGGAGCAGGGTGGTCTTTCTTT. This gives the protein CASSPPGAGWSFF.

This clonotype was counted only a few times. This chain links TRBV6-6 with TRBJ2-1; tentatively, D is TRBD2 (6 bases). The V and J ends lost 6 bases and 2 bases respectively, with 20 bases between them. The CDR3 runs to 17 residues. CDR1 and CDR2 from the germline V gene are MNHNY and SVGAGI (reference sequence). CDR3: CASRPPGDLTPYNEQFF. The CDR3 DNA is TGTGCCAGCAGACCTCCCGGGGACTTGACCCCCTACAATGAGCAGTTCTTC.

This clonotype was detected many times. The J gene is TRBJ1-6, the V gene TRBV2, with D possibly matching TRBD1 (6 bases). The length of the CDR3 is 16 residues. V lost 4 bases and J 7 bases, leaving 17 bases between the germline ends. Germline V gene data show CDR1 as SNHLY and CDR2 as FYNNEI. The CDR3 loop is CASSAMSRGGNSPLHF. The CDR3 bases are TGTGCCAGCAGTGCAATGTCCAGGGGTGGGAATTCACCCCTCCACTTT. Complete variable domain (other parts from reference TRBV2 and TRBJ1-6): EPEVTQTPSHQVTQMGQEVILRCVPISNHLYFYWYRQILGQKVEFLVSFYNNEISEKSEIFDDQFSVERPDGSNFTLKIRSTKLEDSAMYFCASSAMSRGGNSPLHFGNGTRLTVT.

This clonotype was seen more than once but under ten times. This chain joins TRBV11-3 and TRBJ2-3, with D possibly being TRBD2 (6 bases). The germline V gene encodes CDR1 SGHNT and CDR2 YENEEA. The V gene lost 7 bases and the J gene lost 9 bases, with 14 bases spanning the gap. This CDR3 is 12 amino acids long. CDR3 sequence (DNA): TGTGCCAGCAAGAAGGGAGGTGGCACGCAGTATTTT. The encoded protein is CASKKGGGTQYF.

This clonotype occurred a few times. The chain joins TRBV25-1 to TRBJ1-1; TRBD1 aligns across 7 bases. The J segment lost 3 bases and the V segment lost 5 bases, leaving 9 bases of the junction unmatched. Germline-derived CDR1 and CDR2 are MGHDK and SYGVNS. The CDR3 covers 15 residues. The CDR3 DNA follows: TGTGCCAGCAGTCCCGGGACAGAAAAAGACACTGAAGCTTTCTTT. Protein sequence: CASSPGTEKDTEAFF.

This clonotype was observed many times. The chain is built from TRBV29-1 and TRBJ2-1; 9 bases match TRBD1. V was clipped by 7 bases and J by 7 bases; unmatched bases: 11. The germline V gene encodes CDR1 SQVTM and CDR2 ANQGSEA. This CDR3 is built from 14 residues. As DNA, the CDR3 is TGCAGCGCCCGGACAGGGGCATCCGTAAATGAGCAGTTCTTC. Translation: CSARTGASVNEQFF.

CDR3 DNA sequence: TGTGCCAGCAGTTTTGGGGACGAACAGAGGGGCTACACCTTC. As protein: CASSFGDEQRGYTF. The rearrangement joins TRBV12-3 or TRBV12-4 to TRBJ1-2, with D possibly TRBD1 on 5 matching bases. This CDR3 region has 14 residues. V was pared by 3 bases and J by 8 bases, with 16 bases between.

CDR3 coding DNA: TGCAGCGTTGCCGCAGGGGTGAACACTGAAGCTTTCTTT. This translates into CSVAAGVNTEAFF. This chain joins TRBV29-1 and TRBJ1-1; weak D call: TRBD1 (6 bases). The CDR3 totals 13 residues. Per germline, CDR1 SQVTM and CDR2 ANQGSEA. Trimming removed 4 bases at V and 0 bases at J, with 9 bases between. Full variable domain (remainder filled in from reference TRBV29-1 and TRBJ1-1): SAVISQKPSRDICQRGTSLTIQCQVDSQVTMMFWYRQQPGQSLTLIATANQGSEATYESGFVIDKFPISRPNLTFSTLTVSNMSPEDSSIYLCSVAAGVNTEAFFGQGTRLTVV.

This clonotype occurred a few times. The V gene is TRBV5-5, the J gene TRBJ1-2; D not resolved. Germline CDR1 SGHKS, CDR2 YYEKEE (reference sequence). The CDR3 extends over 15 amino acids. V shed 0 bases and J shed 4 bases, with 13 bases lying between them. CDR3 protein: CASSLDDVGPYGYTF. In DNA, the CDR3 is TGTGCCAGCAGCTTGGATGACGTCGGGCCCTATGGCTACACCTTC. Complete variable domain (other parts from reference TRBV5-5 and TRBJ1-2): DAGVTQSPTHLIKTRGQQVTLRCSPISGHKSVSWYQQVLGQGPQFIFQYYEKEERGRGNFPDRFSARQFPNYSSELNVNALLLGDSALYLCASSLDDVGPYGYTFGSGTRLTVV.

This clonotype was picked up a small number of times. The gene calls are TRBV5-1 and TRBJ2-3; 14 nucleotides agree with TRBD2. The V gene end was trimmed by 0 bases and the J gene end by 5 bases; junction bases not matched to a gene: 5. Germline V gives CDR1 SGHRS, CDR2 YFSETQ. There are 17 residues in the CDR3. The CDR3 coding sequence is TGCGCCAGCAGCTTGGGACTAGCGGGGGGGCTCGGAGATACGCAGTATTTT. Its translation is CASSLGLAGGLGDTQYF.

The genes are TRBV20-1 and TRBJ2-7; no clear D. CDR3 size: 11 residues. Germline CDR1 reads DFQATT; CDR2 reads SNEGSKA (reference sequence). V dropped 3 bases and J dropped 6 bases, with 9 bases sitting between them. The CDR3 DNA reads as TGCAGTGCTAGGTCCACGGGCGAGCAGTACTTC. It codes for CSARSTGEQYF.

This clonotype was seen only a few times. The chain carries TRBV28 and TRBJ1-6, with TRBD1 as a possible D gene (5 bases). The CDR3 contains 14 residues. V dropped 3 bases and J dropped 16 bases, with 19 bases sitting between them. Germline V gives CDR1 MDHEN, CDR2 SYDVKM. Written as DNA, the CDR3 is TGTGCCAGCAGTTTGAGGGGAGGAGGGGTCGGGCTCCACTTT. It is translated as CASSLRGGGVGLHF.

The J gene is TRBJ2-3, the V gene TRBV5-1; the D gene is possibly TRBD1 (6 bases). Trimming removed 0 bases at V and 0 bases at J, with 14 bases between. This CDR3 is built from 17 residues. The V gene's germline CDR1 is SGHRS and CDR2 YFSETQ. Here the CDR3 DNA reads TGCGCCAGCAGCTTGGCAGCGGACAGTATAAGCACAGATACGCAGTATTTT. This codes for CASSLAADSISTDTQYF.

This clonotype has a handful of counts. This chain uses TRBV20-1 with TRBJ2-3; 15 bases are a match to TRBD2. Germline V lookup: CDR1 DFQATT, CDR2 SNEGSKA (reference sequence). With V trimmed by 0 bases and J by 1 base, 8 bases remained unmatched. CDR3 length: 19 residues. The DNA of the CDR3 is TGCAGTGCTAGAGATCCCGGACTAGCGGGGGGGCGAGGCACAGATACGCAGTATTTT. Translated, it gives CSARDPGLAGGRGTDTQYF.

CDR3 sequence (DNA): TGTGCCAGCAGCACCCAGGGACTAGCGGACGACGAGCAGTACTTC. Encoded protein: CASSTQGLADDEQYF. V gene TRBV11-2 combines with J gene TRBJ2-7; 11 nucleotides match TRBD2. This CDR3 contains 15 residues. V was pared by 5 bases and J by 5 bases, with 8 bases of the junction left unmatched. From germline, CDR1 is SGHAT and CDR2 FQNNGV.

The sample holds a few counts of this clonotype. The CDR3 nucleotides read TGTGCCAGCAGCACAGGACAGGGGGCAGGAAACATTCAGTACTTC. Its protein product is CASSTGQGAGNIQYF. This chain joins TRBV5-6 and TRBJ2-4; 11 bases match TRBD1. V lost 4 bases and J lost 6; bases outside the gene matches: 6. Per the germline V gene, CDR1 is SGHDT and CDR2 is YYEEEE. This CDR3 has 15 amino acids.

This clonotype was counted between two and nine times. V usage is TRBV9 and J usage is TRBJ2-2; unclear D gene. The CDR3 is 12 residues long. The germline V gene encodes CDR1 SGDLS and CDR2 YYNGEE. Trimming took 0 bases from V and 5 from J, leaving 2 bases between them. The CDR3 loop is CASSVVTGELFF. The CDR3 coding sequence is TGTGCCAGCAGCGTAGTAACCGGGGAGCTGTTTTTT.